This TCR beta chain was documented in a study of cytomegalovirus exposure and HLA in healthy donors. The data were produced by immunoSEQ multiplex PCR, yet TCRdb's version contains in-frame clones alone and is incomplete. Of over 100,000 clones listed, approximately 87% are singletons. For this clone: Its antigen is still unknown.

Study conclusions and caveats: In vitro experiments confirmed that a few CMV-associated chains were specific for CMV antigens. The study designated roughly 160 TCR beta chains cytomegalovirus-associated. Rare sequences made up most TCRs, while some public TCRs were found in many donors.

The sequence was collected from a woman aged 18-35 years in good health and CMV-seropositive. The sequencing input was PBMCs.

CDR3 bases: TGTGCCAGCACCCAGGTGGATCTCGGCTACACCTTC. Its translation is CASTQVDLGYTF. The V call is TRBV11-2, the J call TRBJ1-2; no clear D gene. Germline loops: CDR1 SGHAT, CDR2 FQNNGV. V gave up 7 bases and J gave up 8 bases, with 14 bases separating them. The CDR3 covers 12 residues.